Listed below are T cell receptor beta chains from one sample, sequenced in a study of T cells in narcolepsy. Assay: immunoSEQ multiplex PCR; the TCRdb copy retains only in-frame clones and omits some. The table lists over 30,000 clones, around 85% of them singletons, with around 1.6% in the top ten. Sequencing was done on a sample of CD45RA- memory CD4+ T cells from PBMCs. The receptors come from a human donor with narcolepsy. Each CDR3 is given with its conserved first and last residue. Each record gives: V gene, D gene, clone size, J gene, CDR3 protein, CDR3 DNA. D genes are given only for firm matches. Not every row has a clone size; where given, it reads once, few, many or a size class.

v_gene: TRBV9; d_gene: .; abundance: .; j_gene: TRBJ2-7; CDR3aa: CASSVAQGRFYEQYF; CDR3nt: TGTGCCAGCAGCGTAGCGCAGGGGCGCTTCTACGAGCAGTACTTC
v_gene: TRBV6-6; d_gene: TRBD1; abundance: .; j_gene: TRBJ1-2; CDR3aa: CASSWTGDGYTF; CDR3nt: TGTGCCAGCAGTTGGACAGGGGACGGCTACACCTTC
v_gene: TRBV6-4; d_gene: .; abundance: few; j_gene: TRBJ1-1; CDR3aa: CASSDRRNTEAFF; CDR3nt: TGTGCCAGCAGTGACCGCAGGAACACTGAAGCTTTCTTT
v_gene: TRBV10-3; d_gene: .; abundance: few; j_gene: TRBJ1-2; CDR3aa: CAISEETVDYGYTF; CDR3nt: TGTGCCATCAGTGAGGAGACAGTTGACTATGGCTACACCTTC
v_gene: TRBV19; d_gene: .; abundance: .; j_gene: TRBJ2-1; CDR3aa: CASSLTGSSYNEQFF; CDR3nt: TGTGCCAGTAGCTTGACAGGCAGCTCCTACAATGAGCAGTTCTTC
v_gene: TRBV5-1; d_gene: TRBD2; abundance: .; j_gene: TRBJ2-1; CDR3aa: CASSWNSGGRNEQFF; CDR3nt: TGCGCCAGCAGCTGGAATAGCGGGGGGAGGAATGAGCAGTTCTTC
v_gene: TRBV5-8; d_gene: TRBD1; abundance: .; j_gene: TRBJ2-2; CDR3aa: CASSPGQGGTGELFF; CDR3nt: TGTGCCAGCAGCCCGGGACAGGGGGGTACCGGGGAGCTGTTTTTT
v_gene: TRBV7-2; d_gene: .; abundance: once; j_gene: TRBJ2-2; CDR3aa: CASSFEGVYTGELFF; CDR3nt: TGTGCCAGCAGCTTTGAAGGGGTGTACACCGGGGAGCTGTTTTTT
v_gene: TRBV9; d_gene: TRBD1; abundance: .; j_gene: TRBJ2-3; CDR3aa: CASSGTGDRTDTQYF; CDR3nt: TGTGCCAGCAGCGGGACAGGGGATCGCACAGATACGCAGTATTTT
v_gene: TRBV6-5; d_gene: TRBD1; abundance: few; j_gene: TRBJ1-5; CDR3aa: CASRDRAQGQPQHF; CDR3nt: TGTGCCAGCAGGGACAGGGCCCAGGGGCAGCCCCAGCATTTT
v_gene: TRBV19; d_gene: TRBD1; abundance: .; j_gene: TRBJ1-2; CDR3aa: CASSIDPRGPSGYTF; CDR3nt: TGTGCCAGTAGTATAGATCCCAGGGGGCCAAGTGGCTACACCTTC
v_gene: TRBV9; d_gene: .; abundance: once; j_gene: TRBJ1-2; CDR3aa: CASSRQAGYGYTF; CDR3nt: TGTGCCAGCAGCAGACAGGCCGGCTATGGCTACACCTTC
v_gene: TRBV29-1; d_gene: .; abundance: .; j_gene: TRBJ1-2; CDR3aa: CSVRGRDGYTF; CDR3nt: TGCAGCGTCAGAGGACGAGATGGCTACACCTTC
v_gene: TRBV6-5; d_gene: TRBD1; abundance: .; j_gene: TRBJ1-3; CDR3aa: CASSWGQGTSGNTIYF; CDR3nt: TGTGCCAGCAGTTGGGGACAGGGGACGTCTGGAAACACCATATATTTT
v_gene: TRBV5-6; d_gene: TRBD2; abundance: .; j_gene: TRBJ2-1; CDR3aa: CASSLSPGGQFF; CDR3nt: TGTGCCAGCAGCTTGTCCCCGGGGGGGCAATTCTTC
v_gene: TRBV19; d_gene: .; abundance: .; j_gene: TRBJ1-1; CDR3aa: CASSISQGTEAFF; CDR3nt: TGTGCCAGTAGTATATCTCAGGGCACTGAAGCTTTCTTT
v_gene: TRBV6-5; d_gene: .; abundance: once; j_gene: TRBJ1-2; CDR3aa: CASSRTEGNYGYTF; CDR3nt: TGTGCCAGCAGTAGGACAGAAGGAAACTATGGCTACACCTTC
v_gene: TRBV4-2; d_gene: TRBD1; abundance: few; j_gene: TRBJ1-6; CDR3aa: CASSQDHLTGTGYSPLHF; CDR3nt: TGTGCCAGCAGCCAAGACCACCTCACCGGGACAGGGTATTCACCCCTCCACTTT
v_gene: TRBV7-2; d_gene: TRBD1; abundance: .; j_gene: TRBJ1-1; CDR3aa: CASSPEFSGGRNTEAFF; CDR3nt: TGTGCCAGCAGCCCCGAATTCTCAGGGGGAAGGAACACTGAAGCTTTCTTT
v_gene: TRBV29-1; d_gene: .; abundance: .; j_gene: TRBJ2-7; CDR3aa: CSVGMGSKYEQYF; CDR3nt: TGCAGCGTTGGGATGGGCAGTAAGTACGAGCAGTACTTC
v_gene: TRBV19; d_gene: TRBD2; abundance: once; j_gene: TRBJ2-1; CDR3aa: CASSIVAGEVHEQFF; CDR3nt: TGTGCCAGTAGTATTGTAGCGGGGGAGGTCCATGAGCAGTTCTTC
v_gene: TRBV9; d_gene: .; abundance: .; j_gene: TRBJ2-7; CDR3aa: CASSVETGTFGEQYF; CDR3nt: TGTGCCAGCAGCGTAGAAACAGGGACTTTCGGCGAGCAGTACTTC
v_gene: TRBV6-5; d_gene: .; abundance: .; j_gene: TRBJ2-1; CDR3aa: CASIPDRSSYNEQFF; CDR3nt: TGTGCCAGCATCCCGGACCGGAGCTCCTACAATGAGCAGTTCTTC
v_gene: TRBV11-3; d_gene: TRBD2; abundance: .; j_gene: TRBJ2-1; CDR3aa: CASSEGAGREQFF; CDR3nt: TGTGCCAGCAGCGAGGGAGCGGGGAGGGAGCAGTTCTTC
v_gene: TRBV6-6; d_gene: .; abundance: .; j_gene: TRBJ1-1; CDR3aa: CASSYPTGTVNTEAFF; CDR3nt: TGTGCCAGCAGTTACCCAACAGGCACGGTGAACACTGAAGCTTTCTTT
v_gene: TRBV30; d_gene: .; abundance: .; j_gene: TRBJ1-6; CDR3aa: CAWMGAAYNSPLHF; CDR3nt: TGTGCCTGGATGGGGGCGGCCTATAATTCACCCCTCCACTTT
v_gene: TRBV7-8; d_gene: .; abundance: .; j_gene: TRBJ2-6; CDR3aa: CASSELMSSGANVLTF; CDR3nt: TGTGCCAGCAGCGAACTTATGAGCTCTGGGGCCAACGTCCTGACTTTC
v_gene: TRBV28; d_gene: .; abundance: .; j_gene: TRBJ2-7; CDR3aa: CASSLPAGTHYEQYF; CDR3nt: TGTGCCAGCAGCCTACCCGCCGGGACACACTACGAGCAGTACTTC
v_gene: TRBV7-6; d_gene: TRBD2; abundance: .; j_gene: TRBJ2-1; CDR3aa: CASSYRVAGKYNEQFF; CDR3nt: TGTGCCAGCAGCTACCGGGTAGCGGGGAAATACAATGAGCAGTTCTTC
v_gene: TRBV5-1; d_gene: TRBD2; abundance: .; j_gene: TRBJ2-1; CDR3aa: CASQRGGGYNEQFF; CDR3nt: TGCGCCAGCCAAAGGGGCGGGGGGTACAATGAGCAGTTCTTC
v_gene: TRBV11-1; d_gene: TRBD1; abundance: .; j_gene: TRBJ2-6; CDR3aa: CASSSGQGARGANVLTF; CDR3nt: TGTGCCAGCAGCTCCGGACAGGGGGCGCGAGGGGCCAACGTCCTGACTTTC
v_gene: TRBV2; d_gene: .; abundance: .; j_gene: TRBJ2-1; CDR3aa: CASSARGLDEQFF; CDR3nt: TGTGCCAGCAGCGCCCGGGGGCTCGATGAGCAGTTCTTC
v_gene: TRBV19; d_gene: .; abundance: .; j_gene: TRBJ1-2; CDR3aa: CASKLTPRGSSYGYTF; CDR3nt: TGTGCCAGTAAACTTACTCCCAGGGGTTCCTCTTATGGCTACACCTTC
v_gene: TRBV7-2; d_gene: .; abundance: once; j_gene: TRBJ2-7; CDR3aa: CASSFRVGEQYF; CDR3nt: TGTGCCAGCAGCTTCAGGGTGGGCGAGCAGTACTTC
v_gene: TRBV2; d_gene: .; abundance: .; j_gene: TRBJ1-5; CDR3aa: CASSGEGTSNQPQHF; CDR3nt: TGTGCCAGCAGTGGGGAAGGGACTAGCAATCAGCCCCAGCATTTT
v_gene: TRBV5-4; d_gene: .; abundance: .; j_gene: TRBJ1-1; CDR3aa: CASSLGGAGLTEAFF; CDR3nt: TGTGCCAGCAGCTTGGGTGGGGCAGGGCTGACTGAAGCTTTCTTT
v_gene: TRBV7-2; d_gene: .; abundance: .; j_gene: TRBJ1-3; CDR3aa: CASSPPRHSGNTIYF; CDR3nt: TGTGCCAGCAGCCCACCCCGCCACTCTGGAAACACCATATATTTT
v_gene: TRBV30; d_gene: TRBD1; abundance: .; j_gene: TRBJ1-2; CDR3aa: CAWSVEGGGYTF; CDR3nt: TGTGCCTGGAGTGTAGAAGGGGGCGGCTACACCTTC
v_gene: TRBV7-2; d_gene: .; abundance: .; j_gene: TRBJ2-3; CDR3aa: CASSNDWTDTQYF; CDR3nt: TGTGCCAGCAGCAACGACTGGACCGATACGCAGTATTTT
v_gene: TRBV7-3; d_gene: TRBD1; abundance: .; j_gene: TRBJ1-1; CDR3aa: CASSITGGTEAFF; CDR3nt: TGTGCCAGCAGTATCACAGGGGGAACTGAAGCTTTCTTT
v_gene: TRBV7-9; d_gene: .; abundance: .; j_gene: TRBJ1-4; CDR3aa: CASSSPQFGTERLFF; CDR3nt: TGTGCCAGCAGCTCTCCCCAGTTTGGGACGGAAAGACTGTTTTTT
v_gene: TRBV9; d_gene: TRBD1; abundance: .; j_gene: TRBJ1-2; CDR3aa: CASSVDGTGSYGYTF; CDR3nt: TGTGCCAGCAGCGTAGATGGGACAGGTAGCTATGGCTACACCTTC
v_gene: TRBV27; d_gene: .; abundance: once; j_gene: TRBJ2-7; CDR3aa: CASSLMGRYEQYF; CDR3nt: TGTGCCAGCAGTTTGATGGGGAGGTACGAGCAGTACTTC
v_gene: TRBV6-1; d_gene: TRBD1; abundance: .; j_gene: TRBJ1-2; CDR3aa: CASAGTGGTYGYTF; CDR3nt: TGTGCCAGCGCTGGGACAGGGGGCACCTATGGCTACACCTTC
v_gene: TRBV6-6; d_gene: .; abundance: once; j_gene: TRBJ2-2; CDR3aa: CASRGSNTGELFF; CDR3nt: TGTGCCAGCAGGGGCAGTAACACCGGGGAGCTGTTTTTT
v_gene: TRBV5-6; d_gene: .; abundance: once; j_gene: TRBJ2-3; CDR3aa: CASSGDGTDTQYF; CDR3nt: TGTGCCAGCAGCGGGGACGGCACAGATACGCAGTATTTT
v_gene: TRBV19; d_gene: .; abundance: .; j_gene: TRBJ1-5; CDR3aa: CASSMPRGGNQPQHF; CDR3nt: TGTGCCAGTAGTATGCCCCGCGGTGGCAATCAGCCCCAGCATTTT
v_gene: TRBV7-8; d_gene: .; abundance: .; j_gene: TRBJ2-1; CDR3aa: CASSLSGAYNEQFF; CDR3nt: TGTGCCAGCAGCTTATCTGGGGCCTACAATGAGCAGTTCTTC
v_gene: TRBV5-6; d_gene: .; abundance: .; j_gene: TRBJ2-5; CDR3aa: CASSFPDRREQYF; CDR3nt: TGTGCCAGCAGCTTCCCAGACAGGAGGGAGCAGTACTTC
v_gene: TRBV11-3; d_gene: .; abundance: .; j_gene: TRBJ1-2; CDR3aa: CASSLDGNYGYTF; CDR3nt: TGTGCCAGCAGCTTAGATGGGAACTATGGCTACACCTTC
v_gene: TRBV9; d_gene: TRBD1; abundance: .; j_gene: TRBJ2-3; CDR3aa: CASSVGEGGQGARNTQYF; CDR3nt: TGTGCCAGCAGCGTAGGAGAAGGAGGACAGGGGGCGCGAAATACGCAGTATTTT
v_gene: TRBV7-7; d_gene: .; abundance: .; j_gene: TRBJ2-2; CDR3aa: CASSLGSNTGELFF; CDR3nt: TGTGCCAGCAGCTTGGGGTCGAACACCGGGGAGCTGTTTTTT
v_gene: TRBV4-2; d_gene: TRBD1; abundance: .; j_gene: TRBJ1-2; CDR3aa: CASSQVRGQGYGYTF; CDR3nt: TGTGCCAGCAGCCAAGTAAGGGGGCAAGGCTATGGCTACACCTTC
v_gene: TRBV6-5; d_gene: .; abundance: .; j_gene: TRBJ2-7; CDR3aa: CASRPSSYEQYF; CDR3nt: TGTGCCAGCAGGCCCAGCTCCTACGAGCAGTACTTC